The 18 T cell receptor beta chains given below trace back to one sample, sequenced in a study of radiation and T cells in renal cell carcinoma. Repertoires were generated with immunoSEQ multiplex PCR, while TCRdb's copy carries only in-frame clones and drops some. The sample holds about 150,000 clones, approximately 86% seen once. The time point here: blood 2 weeks post-SBRT. The treatment was: 15 Gy SBRT to primary tumor, nephrectomy 4 weeks later. The sample was blood, taken from a patient whose treatment included radiotherapy and nephrectomy. These receptors were obtained from a woman between 50 and 59 years old with renal cell carcinoma.

The chain links TRBV12-5 to TRBJ1-1, with D possibly matching TRBD1 (6 bases). The CDR3 has 16 amino acids. V lost 1 base and J lost 1, with 13 bases in between. Germline CDR1 is LGHNT and CDR2 is FRNRAP. The CDR3 DNA sequence: TGTGCTAGTGGTTTGGACCCCCGGACAGCGAACACTGAAGCTTTCTTT. This codes for CASGLDPRTANTEAFF.

CDR3 in amino acids: CASSPGPQHNEQFF. The CDR3 DNA reads as TGTGCCAGCAGTCCGGGACCGCAACACAATGAGCAGTTCTTC. The V call is TRBV25-1, the J call TRBJ2-1; the D gene could be TRBD1 or TRBD2 (5 bases each). V was cut by 5 bases and J by 5 bases, with 13 bases left in between. Per the germline V gene, CDR1 is MGHDK and CDR2 is SYGVNS. The CDR3 sequence is 14 residues long.

The chain joins TRBV9 to TRBJ2-3; D not certain. Germline-derived CDR1 and CDR2 are SGDLS and YYNGEE. CDR3 length: 14 residues. V lost 0 bases and J 2 bases, leaving 7 bases between the germline ends. The CDR3 protein is CASSVGPNTDTQYF. DNA for the CDR3: TGTGCCAGCAGCGTAGGGCCTAACACAGATACGCAGTATTTT.

The rearrangement links TRBV18 to TRBJ1-5; no clear D gene. V was clipped by 3 bases and J by 3 bases, with 15 bases between them. The CDR3 has 16 residues. Looked up from germline, CDR1 is KGHSH and CDR2 is LQKENI. CDR3 protein: CASSPRTGVDNQPQHF. The CDR3 bases are TGTGCCAGCTCACCTCGAACCGGGGTAGACAATCAGCCCCAGCATTTT.

The chain combines TRBV5-8 with TRBJ2-5, with D possibly being TRBD1 or TRBD2 (6 bases each). Germline CDR1 is SGHTS and CDR2 is YDEGEE. This CDR3 contains 14 residues. Trimming stripped 5 bases from V and 5 bases from J, with 16 bases between. DNA for the CDR3: TGTGCCAGCAGGAGCTCGGGGGCGCGTGAGACCCAGTACTTC. Amino acids: CASRSSGARETQYF.

CDR3 residues: CASSLGANEQFF. In DNA, the CDR3 is TGTGCCAGTAGCTTAGGGGCCAATGAGCAGTTCTTC. V is TRBV19 and J is TRBJ2-1; tentatively, D is TRBD1 (5 bases). CDR1 is LNHDA, CDR2 SQIVND, per germline (reference sequence). V was pared by 6 bases and J by 6 bases, with 9 bases between. The CDR3 has 12 residues.

The chain uses TRBV6-6 and TRBJ1-4; 9 nucleotides align to TRBD1. The germline CDR1 and CDR2 sequences are MNHNY and SVGAGI (reference sequence). After removal of 7 bases from V and 5 bases from J, the junction contained 11 bases not matched to a gene. The CDR3 loop spans 16 amino acids. CDR3 DNA sequence: TGTGCCAGCATGCACTCGTGGGACAGGGTCAATGAAAAACTGTTTTTT. Translation: CASMHSWDRVNEKLFF.

The V call is TRBV7-9, the J call TRBJ1-3; the D gene is possibly TRBD1 (6 bases). V was pared by 3 bases and J by 0 bases, with 9 bases between. This CDR3 has 15 residues. The germline CDR1 and CDR2 sequences are SEHNR and FQNEAQ (reference sequence). In DNA form, the CDR3 reads TGTGCCAGCAGCTTTAGGGGGTCCTCTGGAAACACCATATATTTT. Amino acid sequence: CASSFRGSSGNTIYF. Combining the CDR3 with reference TRBV7-9 and TRBJ1-3 gives the whole variable domain DTGVSQNPRHKITKRGQNVTFRCDPISEHNRLYWYRQTLGQGPEFLTYFQNEAQLEKSRLLSDRFSAERPKGSFSTLEIQRTEQGDSAMYLCASSFRGSSGNTIYFGEGSWLTVV.

The chain has TRBV7-8 and TRBJ1-4; D might be TRBD1 (5 bases). V was shortened by 4 bases and J by 2 bases, with 11 bases between the two germline ends. CDR3 size: 15 residues. From germline, CDR1 is SGHVS and CDR2 FQNEAQ. CDR3 coding DNA: TGTGCCAGCAGCTCTGGGGACTCGACTAATGAAAAACTGTTTTTT. Protein sequence: CASSSGDSTNEKLFF.

The chain recombines TRBV10-3 with TRBJ1-1; D remains unclear. Trimming stripped 2 bases from V and 0 bases from J, with 10 bases between. CDR1 and CDR2 (germline): ENHRY, SYGVKD. The CDR3 has 15 residues. The CDR3 DNA reads as TGTGCCATCAGTGAGCAGATTATTATGAACACTGAAGCTTTCTTT. Its protein is CAISEQIIMNTEAFF.

The V gene is TRBV7-2, the J gene TRBJ2-3; the D is unclear. V dropped 0 bases and J dropped 6 bases, with 7 bases sitting between them. From germline, CDR1 is SGHTA and CDR2 FQGNSA. The length of the CDR3 is 13 residues. In DNA form, the CDR3 reads TGTGCCAGCAGCTTAGCGGTTGGGGATACGCAGTATTTT. Encoded protein: CASSLAVGDTQYF.

The V call is TRBV7-8, the J call TRBJ1-3; D gene unclear. The germline V gene has CDR1 SGHVS and CDR2 FQNEAQ. V dropped 5 bases and J dropped 0 bases, with 11 bases sitting between them. The CDR3 totals 15 residues. This CDR3 reads CASSPGRDSGNTIYF. The CDR3 DNA sequence: TGTGCCAGCAGCCCTGGACGGGACTCTGGAAACACCATATATTTT.

The rearrangement joins TRBV6-5 to TRBJ1-1, with 8 bases identical to TRBD1. Germline-derived CDR1 and CDR2 are MNHEY and SVGAGI. V dropped 6 bases and J dropped 9; count of bases not matched to a gene: 12. The CDR3 runs 14 residues. CDR3 DNA sequence: TGTGCCAGCAGCCCTCAGGGGGCGGTCTATAAAGCTTTCTTT. It is translated as CASSPQGAVYKAFF.

A single count supports this clone. This chain uses TRBV2 with TRBJ1-5; D is perhaps TRBD1 (6 bases). Trimming shortened V by 8 bases and J by 4 bases, and 9 bases separated the two germline ends. Germline V gene lookup returns CDR1 SNHLY and CDR2 FYNNEI. The CDR3 has 12 residues. The CDR3 bases are TGTGCCAGCGGGCAGGGGAATCAGCCCCAGCATTTT. The encoded protein is CASGQGNQPQHF.

CDR3 sequence (DNA): TGTGCCAGCAGTGGAGGGGCGCGTCTGGATCAGCCCCAGCATTTT. The encoded protein is CASSGGARLDQPQHF. This rearrangement joins TRBV6-1 to TRBJ1-5, with a weak D call TRBD1 (5 bases). CDR3 length equals 15 residues. The V gene's germline CDR1 is MNHNS and CDR2 SASEGT. Trimming stripped 4 bases from V and 5 bases from J, with 15 bases between.

This chain uses TRBV4-1 with TRBJ1-1; 9 bases are shared with TRBD1. Germline V gene data show CDR1 as MGHRA and CDR2 as YSYEKL. Trimming at V came to 1 base and at J to 3 bases, leaving 3 bases not matched to a gene. This CDR3 region has 15 residues. Here the CDR3 reads CASSQAGQGDTEAFF. CDR3 DNA sequence: TGCGCCAGCAGCCAAGCGGGACAGGGTGACACTGAAGCTTTCTTT.

This clone was recorded once. The V and J genes are TRBV6-5 and TRBJ2-1; 8 bases fit TRBD2. J lost 10 bases, V lost 6 bases, and 8 bases had no gene match. Germline V gene data show CDR1 as MNHEY and CDR2 as SVGAGI. The CDR3 totals 13 residues. In nucleotides, the CDR3 is TGTGCCAGCAGCCCGACTAGCGTGCCGGAGCAGTTCTTC. This sequence encodes CASSPTSVPEQFF.

The chain recombines TRBV7-9 with TRBJ2-1; 8 bases align to TRBD1. Trimming took 2 bases from V and 7 from J; bases not matched to a gene: 10. Germline V gene sequence: CDR1 SEHNR, CDR2 FQNEAQ (reference sequence). This CDR3 region has 16 residues. CDR3 amino acids: CASSLYGQGAVNEQFF. In nucleotides, the CDR3 is TGTGCCAGCAGCTTATACGGCCAGGGGGCGGTGAATGAGCAGTTCTTC.